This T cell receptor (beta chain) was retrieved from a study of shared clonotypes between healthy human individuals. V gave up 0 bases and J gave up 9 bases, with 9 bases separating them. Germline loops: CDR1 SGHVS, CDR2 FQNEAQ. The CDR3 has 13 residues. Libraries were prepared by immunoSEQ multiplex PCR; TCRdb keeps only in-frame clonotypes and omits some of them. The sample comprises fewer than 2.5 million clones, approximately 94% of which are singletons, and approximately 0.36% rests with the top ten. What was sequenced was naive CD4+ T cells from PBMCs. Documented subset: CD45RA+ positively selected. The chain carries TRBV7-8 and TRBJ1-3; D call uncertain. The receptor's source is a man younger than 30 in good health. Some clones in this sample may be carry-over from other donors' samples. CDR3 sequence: CASSLASLSTIYF. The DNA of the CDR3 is TGTGCCAGCAGCTTAGCCAGCCTAAGCACCATATATTTT. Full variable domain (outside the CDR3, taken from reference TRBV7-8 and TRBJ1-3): GAGVSQSPRYKVAKRGQDVALRCDPISGHVSLFWYQQALGQGPEFLTYFQNEAQLDKSGLPSDRFFAERPEGSVSTLKIQRTQQEDSAVYLCASSLASLSTIYFGEGSWLTVV.